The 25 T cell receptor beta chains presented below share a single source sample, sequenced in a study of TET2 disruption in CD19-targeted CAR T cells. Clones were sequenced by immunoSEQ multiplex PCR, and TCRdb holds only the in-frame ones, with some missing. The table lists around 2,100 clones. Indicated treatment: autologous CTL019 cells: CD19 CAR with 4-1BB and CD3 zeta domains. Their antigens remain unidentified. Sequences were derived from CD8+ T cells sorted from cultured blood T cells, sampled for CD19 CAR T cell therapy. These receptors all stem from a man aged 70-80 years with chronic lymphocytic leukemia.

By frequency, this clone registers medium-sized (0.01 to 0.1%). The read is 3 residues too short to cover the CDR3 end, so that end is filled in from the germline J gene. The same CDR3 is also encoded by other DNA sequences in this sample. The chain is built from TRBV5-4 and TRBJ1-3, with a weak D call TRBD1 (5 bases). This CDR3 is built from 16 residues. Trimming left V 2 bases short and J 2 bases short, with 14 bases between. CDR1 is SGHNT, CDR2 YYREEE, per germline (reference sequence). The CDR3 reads CASSFGQGRTGNTIYF. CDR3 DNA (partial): TGTGCCAGCAGCTTCGGGCAGGGCCGGACTGGAAACACC. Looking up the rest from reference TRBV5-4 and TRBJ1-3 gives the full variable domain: ETGVTQSPTHLIKTRGQQVTLRCSSQSGHNTVSWYQQALGQGPQFIFQYYREEENGRGNFPPRFSGLQFPNYSSELNVNALELDDSALYLCASSFGQGRTGNTIYFGEGSWLTVV.

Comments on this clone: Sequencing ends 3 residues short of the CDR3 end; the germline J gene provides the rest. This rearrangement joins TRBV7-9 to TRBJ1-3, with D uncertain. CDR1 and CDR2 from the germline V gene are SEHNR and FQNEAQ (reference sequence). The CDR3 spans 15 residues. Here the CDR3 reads CASSLVGYAGTPIYF. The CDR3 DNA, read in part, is TGTGCCAGCAGCTTAGTCGGGTACGCTGGAACCCCC.

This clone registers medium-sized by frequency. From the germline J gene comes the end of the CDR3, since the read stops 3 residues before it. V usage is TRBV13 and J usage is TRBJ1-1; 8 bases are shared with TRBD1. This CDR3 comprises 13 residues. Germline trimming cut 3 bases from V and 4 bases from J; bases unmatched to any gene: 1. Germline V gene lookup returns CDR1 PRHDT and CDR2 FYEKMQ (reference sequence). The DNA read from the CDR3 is TGTGCCAGCAGCTTGACAGGGGCCACTGAA. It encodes CASSLTGATE. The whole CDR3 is CASSLTGATEAFF.

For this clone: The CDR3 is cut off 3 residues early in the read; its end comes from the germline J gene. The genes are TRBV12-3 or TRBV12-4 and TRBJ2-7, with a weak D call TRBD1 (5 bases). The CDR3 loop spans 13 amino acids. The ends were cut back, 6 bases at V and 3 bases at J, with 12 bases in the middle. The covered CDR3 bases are TGTGCCAGCAGGGTACAGGATTTCTACGAG. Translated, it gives CASRVQDFYE. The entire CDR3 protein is CASRVQDFYEQYF.

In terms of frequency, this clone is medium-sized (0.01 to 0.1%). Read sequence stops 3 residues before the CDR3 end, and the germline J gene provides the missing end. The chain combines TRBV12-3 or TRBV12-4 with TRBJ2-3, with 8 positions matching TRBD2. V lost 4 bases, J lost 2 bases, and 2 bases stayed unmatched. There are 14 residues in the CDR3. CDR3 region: CASSSGLVTDTQYF. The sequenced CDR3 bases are TGTGCCAGCAGTTCGGGACTAGTCACAGATACG.

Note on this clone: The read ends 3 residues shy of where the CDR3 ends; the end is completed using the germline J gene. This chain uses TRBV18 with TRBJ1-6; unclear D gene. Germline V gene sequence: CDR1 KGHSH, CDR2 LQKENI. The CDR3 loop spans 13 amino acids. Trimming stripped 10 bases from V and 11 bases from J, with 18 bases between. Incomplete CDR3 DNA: TGTGCCATCGGGGAAGAGGAGAGAACACCC. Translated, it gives CAIGEEERTP. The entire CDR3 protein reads CAIGEEERTPLHF.

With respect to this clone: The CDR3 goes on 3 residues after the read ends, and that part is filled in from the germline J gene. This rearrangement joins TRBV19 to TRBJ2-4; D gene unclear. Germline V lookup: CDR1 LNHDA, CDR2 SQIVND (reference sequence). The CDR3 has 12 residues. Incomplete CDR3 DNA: TGTGCCAGTAGTACCCCCACAAGAGAT. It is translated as CASSTPTRD. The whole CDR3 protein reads CASSTPTRDQYF.

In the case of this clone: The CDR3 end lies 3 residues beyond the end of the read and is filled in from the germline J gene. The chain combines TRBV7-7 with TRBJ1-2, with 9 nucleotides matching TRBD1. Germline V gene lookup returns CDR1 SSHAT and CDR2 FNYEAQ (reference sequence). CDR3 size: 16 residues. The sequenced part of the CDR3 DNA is TGTGCCAGCAGCTTAGCCGGGACAGGGTTAACCTACGAC. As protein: CASSLAGTGLTYD. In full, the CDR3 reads CASSLAGTGLTYDYTF.

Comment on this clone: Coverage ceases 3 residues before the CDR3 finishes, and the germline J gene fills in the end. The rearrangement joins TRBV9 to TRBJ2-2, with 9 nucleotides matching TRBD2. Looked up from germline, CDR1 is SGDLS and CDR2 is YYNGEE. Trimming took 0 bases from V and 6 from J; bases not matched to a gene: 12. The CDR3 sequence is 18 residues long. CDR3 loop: CASSVVKSSGVDAGELFF. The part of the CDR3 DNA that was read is TGTGCCAGCAGCGTAGTCAAGTCTAGCGGGGTGGACGCCGGGGAG.

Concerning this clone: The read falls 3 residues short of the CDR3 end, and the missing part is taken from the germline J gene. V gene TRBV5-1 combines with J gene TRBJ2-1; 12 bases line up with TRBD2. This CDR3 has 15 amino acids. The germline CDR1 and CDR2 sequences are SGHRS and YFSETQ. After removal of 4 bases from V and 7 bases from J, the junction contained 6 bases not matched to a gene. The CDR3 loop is CASSLTSGGWNEQFF. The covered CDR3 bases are TGCGCCAGCAGCCTCACTAGCGGGGGGTGGAATGAG. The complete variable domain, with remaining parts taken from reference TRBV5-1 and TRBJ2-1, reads KAGVTQTPRYLIKTRGQQVTLSCSPISGHRSVSWYQQTPGQGLQFLFEYFSETQRNKGNFPGRFSGRQFSNSRSEMNVSTLELGDSALYLCASSLTSGGWNEQFFGPGTRLTVL.

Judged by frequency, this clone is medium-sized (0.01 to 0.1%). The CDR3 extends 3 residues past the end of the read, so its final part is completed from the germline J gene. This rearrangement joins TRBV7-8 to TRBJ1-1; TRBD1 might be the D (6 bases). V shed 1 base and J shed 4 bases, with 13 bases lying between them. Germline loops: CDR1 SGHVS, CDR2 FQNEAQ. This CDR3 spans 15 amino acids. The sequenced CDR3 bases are TGTGCCAGCAGCTTAGGGGGGGGCCACGGCACTGAA. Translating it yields CASSLGGGHGTE. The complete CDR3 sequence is CASSLGGGHGTEAFF.

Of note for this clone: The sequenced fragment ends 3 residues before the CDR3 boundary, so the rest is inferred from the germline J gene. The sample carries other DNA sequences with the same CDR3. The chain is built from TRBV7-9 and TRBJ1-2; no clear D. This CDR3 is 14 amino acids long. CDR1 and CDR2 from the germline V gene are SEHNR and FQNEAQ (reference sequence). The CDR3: CASSLAGSYNDYTF. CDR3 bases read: TGTGCCAGCAGCTTAGCGGGTAGCTACAATGAC. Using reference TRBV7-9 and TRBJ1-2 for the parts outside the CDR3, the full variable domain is DTGVSQNPRHKITKRGQNVTFRCDPISEHNRLYWYRQTLGQGPEFLTYFQNEAQLEKSRLLSDRFSAERPKGSFSTLEIQRTEQGDSAMYLCASSLAGSYNDYTFGSGTRLTVV.

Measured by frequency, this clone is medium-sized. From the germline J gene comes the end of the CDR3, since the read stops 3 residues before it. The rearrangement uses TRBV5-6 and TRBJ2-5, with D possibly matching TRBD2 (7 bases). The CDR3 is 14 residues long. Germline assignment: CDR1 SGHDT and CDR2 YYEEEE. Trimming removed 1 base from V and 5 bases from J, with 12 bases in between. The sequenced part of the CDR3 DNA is TGTGCCAGCAGCTTGCGGGGGGCGGGGGAGACC. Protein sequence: CASSLRGAGET. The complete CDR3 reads CASSLRGAGETQYF.

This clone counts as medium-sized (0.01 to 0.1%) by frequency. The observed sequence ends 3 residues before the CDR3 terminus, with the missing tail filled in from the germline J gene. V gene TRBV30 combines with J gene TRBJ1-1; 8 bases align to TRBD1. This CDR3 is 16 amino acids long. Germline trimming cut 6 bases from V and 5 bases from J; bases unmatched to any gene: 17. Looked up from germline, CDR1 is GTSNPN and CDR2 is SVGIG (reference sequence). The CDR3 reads CACSPGGAGWWTEAFF. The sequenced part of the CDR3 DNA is TGTGCCTGTAGCCCAGGGGGCGCGGGGTGGTGGACTGAA.

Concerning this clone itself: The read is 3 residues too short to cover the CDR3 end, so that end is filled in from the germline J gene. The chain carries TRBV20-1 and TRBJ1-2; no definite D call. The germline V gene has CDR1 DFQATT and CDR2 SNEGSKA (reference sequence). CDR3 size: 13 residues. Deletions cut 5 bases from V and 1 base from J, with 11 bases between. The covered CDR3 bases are TGCAGTGCTCCTATCCAGGATAACTATGGC. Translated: CSAPIQDNYG. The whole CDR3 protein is CSAPIQDNYGYTF.

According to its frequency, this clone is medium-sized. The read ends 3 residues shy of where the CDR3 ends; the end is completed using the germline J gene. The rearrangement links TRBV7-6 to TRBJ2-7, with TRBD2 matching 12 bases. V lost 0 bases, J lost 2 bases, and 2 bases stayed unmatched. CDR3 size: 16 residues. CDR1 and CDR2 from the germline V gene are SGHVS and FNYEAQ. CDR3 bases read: TGTGCCAGCAGCTTAGCGAGGACTAGCGGGGCCTACGAG. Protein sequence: CASSLARTSGAYE. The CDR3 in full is CASSLARTSGAYEQYF.

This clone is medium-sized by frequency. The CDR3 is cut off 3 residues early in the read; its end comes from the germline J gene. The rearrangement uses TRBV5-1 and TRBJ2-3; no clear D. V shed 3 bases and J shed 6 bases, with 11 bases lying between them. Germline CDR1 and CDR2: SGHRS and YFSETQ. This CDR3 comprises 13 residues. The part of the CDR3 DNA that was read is TGCGCCAGCAGCTCAGGTCCTGGGGATACG. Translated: CASSSGPGDT. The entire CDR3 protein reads CASSSGPGDTQYF.

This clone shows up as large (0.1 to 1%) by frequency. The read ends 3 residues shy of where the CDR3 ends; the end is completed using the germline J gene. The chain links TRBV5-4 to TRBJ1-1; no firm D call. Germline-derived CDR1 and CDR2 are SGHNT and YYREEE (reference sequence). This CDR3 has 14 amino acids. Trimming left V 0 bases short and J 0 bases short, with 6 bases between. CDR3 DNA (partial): TGTGCCAGCAGCTTGGAGGCAGTGAACACTGAA. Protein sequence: CASSLEAVNTE. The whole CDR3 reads CASSLEAVNTEAFF.

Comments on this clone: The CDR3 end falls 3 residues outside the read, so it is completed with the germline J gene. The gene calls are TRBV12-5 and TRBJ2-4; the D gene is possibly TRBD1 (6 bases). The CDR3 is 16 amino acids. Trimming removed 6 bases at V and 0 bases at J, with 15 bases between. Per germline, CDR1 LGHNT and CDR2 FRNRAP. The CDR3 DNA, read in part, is TGTGCTAGTGGCCCGACAGGAGAATTAGCCAAAAACATT. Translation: CASGPTGELAKNI. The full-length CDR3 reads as CASGPTGELAKNIQYF. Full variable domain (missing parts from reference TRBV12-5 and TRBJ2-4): DARVTQTPRHKVTEMGQEVTMRCQPILGHNTVFWYRQTMMQGLELLAYFRNRAPLDDSGMPKDRFSAEMPDATLATLKIQPSEPRDSAVYFCASGPTGELAKNIQYFGAGTRLSVL.

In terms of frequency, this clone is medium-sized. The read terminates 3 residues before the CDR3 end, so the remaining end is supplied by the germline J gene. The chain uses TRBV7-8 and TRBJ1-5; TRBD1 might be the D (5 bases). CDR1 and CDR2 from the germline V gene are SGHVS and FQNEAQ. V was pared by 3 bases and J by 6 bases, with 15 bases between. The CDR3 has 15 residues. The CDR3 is CASSFGTGGSQPQHF. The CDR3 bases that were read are TGTGCCAGCAGCTTCGGGACGGGGGGTAGTCAGCCC.

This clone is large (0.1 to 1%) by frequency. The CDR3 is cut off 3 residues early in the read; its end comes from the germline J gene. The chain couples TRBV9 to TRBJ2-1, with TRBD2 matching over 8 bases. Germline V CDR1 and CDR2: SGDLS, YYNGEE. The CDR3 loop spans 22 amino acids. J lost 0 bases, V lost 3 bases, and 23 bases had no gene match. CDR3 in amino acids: CASSEQHPLWAGGSPSYNEQFF. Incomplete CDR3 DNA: TGTGCCAGCAGCGAACAACACCCGCTATGGGCGGGGGGCTCTCCCTCCTACAATGAG.

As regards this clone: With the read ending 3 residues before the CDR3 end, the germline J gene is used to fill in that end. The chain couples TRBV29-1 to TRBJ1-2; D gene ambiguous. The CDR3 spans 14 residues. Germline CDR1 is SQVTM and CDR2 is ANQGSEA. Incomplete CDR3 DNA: TGCAGCGTATTGTATAGCGGGGTTTCCTACGAC. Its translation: CSVLYSGVSYD. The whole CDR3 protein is CSVLYSGVSYDYTF.

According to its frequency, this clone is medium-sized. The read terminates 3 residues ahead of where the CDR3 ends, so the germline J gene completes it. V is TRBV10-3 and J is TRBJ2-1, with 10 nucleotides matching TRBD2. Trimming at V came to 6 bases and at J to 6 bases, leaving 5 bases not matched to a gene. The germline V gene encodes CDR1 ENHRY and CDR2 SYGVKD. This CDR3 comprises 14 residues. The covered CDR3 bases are TGTGCCATCAGGGATCAGCGGGGGGGCAATGAG. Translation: CAIRDQRGGNE. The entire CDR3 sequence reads CAIRDQRGGNEQFF.

The covered CDR3 bases are TGTGCCAGTAGTACCCGGACAGGGGTCTTAGGCGAA. The encoded protein is CASSTRTGVLGE. The full CDR3 reads CASSTRTGVLGEYTF. This chain uses TRBV19 with TRBJ1-2; 9 nucleotides match TRBD1. The CDR3 end falls 3 residues outside the read, so it is completed with the germline J gene. This CDR3 is built from 15 residues. Germline CDR1 reads LNHDA; CDR2 reads SQIVND (reference sequence).

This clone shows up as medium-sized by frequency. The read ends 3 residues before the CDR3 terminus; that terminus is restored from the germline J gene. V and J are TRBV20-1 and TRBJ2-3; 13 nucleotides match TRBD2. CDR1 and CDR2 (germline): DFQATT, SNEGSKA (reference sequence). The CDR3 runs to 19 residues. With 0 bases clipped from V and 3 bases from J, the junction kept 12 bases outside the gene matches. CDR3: CSARDPATSGGPATDTQYF. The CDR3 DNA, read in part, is TGCAGTGCTAGAGATCCCGCGACTAGCGGGGGGCCGGCGACAGATACG.